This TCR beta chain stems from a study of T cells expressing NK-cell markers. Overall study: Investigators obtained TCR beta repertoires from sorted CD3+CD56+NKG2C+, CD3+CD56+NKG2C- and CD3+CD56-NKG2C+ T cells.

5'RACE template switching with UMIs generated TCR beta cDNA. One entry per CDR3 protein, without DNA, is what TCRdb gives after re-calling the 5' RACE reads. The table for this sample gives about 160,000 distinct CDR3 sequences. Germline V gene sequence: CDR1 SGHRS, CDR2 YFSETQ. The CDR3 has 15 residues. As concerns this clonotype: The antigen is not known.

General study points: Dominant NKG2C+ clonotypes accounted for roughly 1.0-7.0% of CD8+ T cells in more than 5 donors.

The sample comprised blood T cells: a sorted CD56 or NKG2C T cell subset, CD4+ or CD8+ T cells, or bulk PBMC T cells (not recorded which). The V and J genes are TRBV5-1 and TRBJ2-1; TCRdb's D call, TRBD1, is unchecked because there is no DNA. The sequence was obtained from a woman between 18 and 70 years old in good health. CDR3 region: CASSTLPTGMNEQFF.